These 15 T cell receptor beta chains were sequenced from one sample in a study of blood T cell repertoires in COVID-19. The repertoire was sequenced with immunoSEQ multiplex PCR; TCRdb's copy has only in-frame clones and lacks some. Of a few hundred thousand clones listed, 75% to 90% were seen once; the top ten hold around 1.1%. Sequencing was carried out using PBMCs or T cells enriched from blood (not recorded which). These receptors were taken from a man under 40 who had recovered from COVID-19.

This clone has a single count. This chain joins TRBV6-2 or TRBV6-3 and TRBJ1-2; 7 nucleotides align to TRBD1. With V trimmed by 6 bases and J by 4 bases, 11 bases remained unmatched. The CDR3 is 15 amino acids. Looked up from germline, CDR1 is MNHEY and CDR2 is SVGEGT. CDR3 sequence reads: CASSLPFGTVYGYTF. As DNA, the CDR3 is TGTGCCAGCAGCCTGCCTTTCGGGACAGTCTATGGCTACACCTTC.

The V call is TRBV5-1, the J call TRBJ2-7, with D perhaps TRBD2 (6 bases). Between the trimmed V and J ends, which lost 3 bases and 4 bases, there was a span of 14 bases. The CDR3 extends over 14 amino acids. Germline V gene sequence: CDR1 SGHRS, CDR2 YFSETQ. CDR3 sequence (DNA): TGCGCCAGCAGCTCGGGGAGTGGGGGGTACGAGCAGTACTTC. Amino acids: CASSSGSGGYEQYF. The full variable domain, in which reference TRBV5-1 and TRBJ2-7 provide the parts outside the CDR3, is KAGVTQTPRYLIKTRGQQVTLSCSPISGHRSVSWYQQTPGQGLQFLFEYFSETQRNKGNFPGRFSGRQFSNSRSEMNVSTLELGDSALYLCASSSGSGGYEQYFGPGTRLTVT.

This sequence joins TRBV5-1 and TRBJ1-2, with D unclear. CDR1 and CDR2 (germline): SGHRS, YFSETQ. With 0 bases removed from V and 8 bases from J, the gap between germline ends came to 11 bases. The CDR3 loop spans 13 amino acids. This CDR3 is CASSLAGDLGYTF. The CDR3 region has the DNA TGCGCCAGCAGCTTGGCCGGGGATCTCGGCTACACCTTC. Looking up the rest from reference TRBV5-1 and TRBJ1-2 gives the full variable domain: KAGVTQTPRYLIKTRGQQVTLSCSPISGHRSVSWYQQTPGQGLQFLFEYFSETQRNKGNFPGRFSGRQFSNSRSEMNVSTLELGDSALYLCASSLAGDLGYTFGSGTRLTVV.

The J gene is TRBJ1-5, the V gene TRBV5-1; D gene unclear. Trimming took 4 bases from V and 0 from J, leaving 11 bases between them. Germline-derived CDR1 and CDR2 are SGHRS and YFSETQ. CDR3 length: 15 amino acids. The CDR3 DNA is TGCGCCAGCAGCCGTTCAGGTAATAGCAATCAGCCCCAGCATTTT. Protein: CASSRSGNSNQPQHF.

This clone was seen only a few times. J is TRBJ2-2 and V is TRBV4-1; D is ambiguous. This CDR3 has 12 amino acids. The germline V gene encodes CDR1 MGHRA and CDR2 YSYEKL. Between the trimmed V and J ends, which lost 4 bases and 5 bases, there was a span of 5 bases. This chain's CDR3 is CASSPSTGELFF. CDR3 in DNA: TGCGCCAGCAGCCCGAGTACCGGGGAGCTGTTTTTT.

The chain uses TRBV28 and TRBJ1-3; 9 bases fit TRBD1. The CDR3 has 14 residues. Germline trimming cut 6 bases from V and 9 bases from J; bases unmatched to any gene: 9. CDR1 MDHEN and CDR2 SYDVKM come from the germline V gene. The CDR3 spells CASSRPGQGGTIYF. CDR3 bases: TGTGCCAGCAGCCGACCGGGACAGGGTGGCACCATATATTTT.

The chain carries TRBV29-1 and TRBJ2-7, with D perhaps TRBD1 (6 bases). The length of the CDR3 is 12 residues. V lost 3 bases and J lost 5, with 11 bases in between. Germline V lookup: CDR1 SQVTM, CDR2 ANQGSEA. CDR3 protein: CSVDTGSNEQYF. CDR3 DNA: TGCAGCGTTGATACAGGGAGCAACGAGCAGTACTTC.

The J gene is TRBJ2-7, the V gene TRBV6-5; D is unclear. Trimming removed 8 bases at V and 6 bases at J, with 23 bases between. In germline, CDR1 is MNHEY, CDR2 SVGAGI. The length of the CDR3 is 15 residues. The chain's CDR3 is CASSPSDHVPGEQYF. The CDR3, as DNA: TGTGCCAGCTCCCCAAGTGATCACGTCCCAGGCGAGCAGTACTTC.

The chain carries TRBV4-1 and TRBJ2-3; 10 bases map to TRBD2. Germline V gene data show CDR1 as MGHRA and CDR2 as YSYEKL. The CDR3 spans 16 residues. The ends lost 2 bases at V and 4 bases at J; junction bases unmatched: 6. CDR3 in amino acids: CASSQRGLAGADTQYF. For the CDR3, the DNA is TGCGCCAGCAGCCAAAGGGGGCTAGCGGGAGCAGATACGCAGTATTTT.

CDR3: CASSYSRRYEQYF. CDR3 in DNA: TGTGCCAGCAGTTACTCCCGTCGGTACGAGCAGTACTTC. The chain couples TRBV6-5 to TRBJ2-7, with no clear D. V shed 0 bases and J shed 4 bases, with 7 bases lying between them. CDR3 size: 13 residues. CDR1 MNHEY and CDR2 SVGAGI come from the germline V gene.

J is TRBJ2-1 and V is TRBV10-1; 12 bases fit TRBD2. Germline V gene sequence: CDR1 WNHNN, CDR2 SYGVQD (reference sequence). CDR3 size: 13 residues. The V gene end was trimmed by 6 bases and the J gene end by 8 bases; junction bases not matched to a gene: 2. The CDR3 is CASRTSGSYEQFF. CDR3 bases: TGCGCCAGCAGGACTAGCGGGAGTTATGAGCAGTTCTTC.

This chain uses TRBV28 with TRBJ1-6; D perhaps matches TRBD1 (6 bases). Trimming pared 2 bases from V and 4 bases from J, leaving 9 bases between. The germline gives CDR1 MDHEN, CDR2 SYDVKM. CDR3 length equals 15 residues. CDR3: CASSLGRGYNSPLHF. DNA of the CDR3: TGTGCCAGCAGTTTAGGCAGGGGTTATAATTCACCCCTCCACTTT.

The V and J genes are TRBV11-2 and TRBJ2-4; D remains ambiguous. There are 8 residues in the CDR3. V lost 7 bases, J lost 15 bases, and 7 bases lay in between. Germline V CDR1 and CDR2: SGHAT, FQNNGV. CDR3 DNA: TGTGCCAGCACCCTTCTGTACTTC. Its protein product is CASTLLYF. The full variable domain, in which reference TRBV11-2 and TRBJ2-4 provide the parts outside the CDR3, is EAGVAQSPRYKIIEKRQSVAFWCNPISGHATLYWYQQILGQGPKLLIQFQNNGVVDDSQLPKDRFSAERLKGVDSTLKIQPAKLEDSAVYLCASTLLYFGAGTRLSVL.

This clone was observed once. The chain combines TRBV6-2 or TRBV6-3 with TRBJ1-2, with 8 bases identical to TRBD1. J was trimmed by 5 bases and V by 6 bases; bases with no gene match: 5. The CDR3 length is 13 residues. The germline V gene has CDR1 MNHEY and CDR2 SVGEGT. CDR3 loop: CASSPDRAYGYTF. As DNA, the CDR3 is TGTGCCAGCAGCCCGGACAGGGCTTATGGCTACACCTTC.

The chain combines TRBV29-1 with TRBJ1-1, with 7 bases identical to TRBD1. Germline loops: CDR1 SQVTM, CDR2 ANQGSEA. CDR3 length equals 15 residues. V shed 3 bases and J 4 bases; nucleotides not matched to a gene: 11. CDR3 bases: TGCAGCGTTGATTTTCCAGGGACAGTGAGCACTGAAGCTTTCTTT. It yields the protein CSVDFPGTVSTEAFF.